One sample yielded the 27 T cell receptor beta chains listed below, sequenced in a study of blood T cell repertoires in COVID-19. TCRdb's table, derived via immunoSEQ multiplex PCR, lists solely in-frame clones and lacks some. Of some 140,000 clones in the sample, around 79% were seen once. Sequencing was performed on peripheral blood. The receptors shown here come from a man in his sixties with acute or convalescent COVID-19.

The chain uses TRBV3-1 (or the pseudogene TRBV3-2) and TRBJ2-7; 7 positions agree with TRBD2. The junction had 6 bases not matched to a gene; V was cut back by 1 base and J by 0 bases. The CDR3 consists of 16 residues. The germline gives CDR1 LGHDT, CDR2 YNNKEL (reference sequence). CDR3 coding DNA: TGTGCCAGCAGCCAAGGAGCGGGAATGAACTCCTACGAGCAGTACTTC. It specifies CASSQGAGMNSYEQYF.

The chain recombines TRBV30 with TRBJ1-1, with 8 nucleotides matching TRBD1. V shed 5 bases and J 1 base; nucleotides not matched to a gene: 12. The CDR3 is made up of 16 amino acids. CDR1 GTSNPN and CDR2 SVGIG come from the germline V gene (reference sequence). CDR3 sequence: CAWEGFQGAGNTEAFF. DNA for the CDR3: TGTGCCTGGGAGGGGTTTCAGGGGGCCGGGAACACTGAAGCTTTCTTT.

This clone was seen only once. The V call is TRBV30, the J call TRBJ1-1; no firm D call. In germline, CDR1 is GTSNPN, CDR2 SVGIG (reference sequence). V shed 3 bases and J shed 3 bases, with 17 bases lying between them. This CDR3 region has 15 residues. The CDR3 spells CAWSRLTHPDTEAFF. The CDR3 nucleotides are TGTGCCTGGAGCAGATTGACTCACCCGGACACTGAAGCTTTCTTT.

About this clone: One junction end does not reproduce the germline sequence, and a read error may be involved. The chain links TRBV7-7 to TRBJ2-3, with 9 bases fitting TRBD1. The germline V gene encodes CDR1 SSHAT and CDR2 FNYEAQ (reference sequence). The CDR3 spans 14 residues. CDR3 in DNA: TGTGCTAGCAAGCCGGGACAGGGTTCGGATACGCAGTATTTT. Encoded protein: CASKPGQGSDTQYF.

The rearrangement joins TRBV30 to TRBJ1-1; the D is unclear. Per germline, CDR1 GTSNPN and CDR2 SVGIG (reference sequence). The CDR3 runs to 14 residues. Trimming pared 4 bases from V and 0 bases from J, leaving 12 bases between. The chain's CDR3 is CAWKRGNMNTEAFF. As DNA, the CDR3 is TGTGCCTGGAAAAGAGGCAACATGAACACTGAAGCTTTCTTT.

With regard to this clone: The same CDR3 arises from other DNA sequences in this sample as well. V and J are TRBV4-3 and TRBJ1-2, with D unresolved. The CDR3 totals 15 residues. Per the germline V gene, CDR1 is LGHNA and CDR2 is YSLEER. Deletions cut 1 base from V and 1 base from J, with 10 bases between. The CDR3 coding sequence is TGCGCCAGCAGCCAAGGCGCCGCGGGTAACTATGGCTACACCTTC. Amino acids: CASSQGAAGNYGYTF.

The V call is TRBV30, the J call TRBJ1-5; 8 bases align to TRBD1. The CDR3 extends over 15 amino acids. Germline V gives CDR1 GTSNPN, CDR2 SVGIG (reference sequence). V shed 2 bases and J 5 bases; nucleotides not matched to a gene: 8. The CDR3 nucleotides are TGTGCCTGGAGTAAATCCGGACAGGGATATCAGCCCCAGCATTTT. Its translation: CAWSKSGQGYQPQHF.

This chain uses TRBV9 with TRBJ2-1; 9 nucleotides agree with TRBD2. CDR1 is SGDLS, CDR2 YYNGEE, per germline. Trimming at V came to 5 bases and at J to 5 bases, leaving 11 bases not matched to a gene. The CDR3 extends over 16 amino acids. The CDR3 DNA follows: TGTGCCAGCAGTGGGGCGGGAGGGCCGTGGAACAATGAGCAGTTCTTC. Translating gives CASSGAGGPWNNEQFF.

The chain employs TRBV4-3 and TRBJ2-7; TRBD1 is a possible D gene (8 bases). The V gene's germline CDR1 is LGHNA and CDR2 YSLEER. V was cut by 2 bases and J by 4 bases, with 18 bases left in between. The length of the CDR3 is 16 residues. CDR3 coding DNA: TGCGCCAGCAGCCAAAACAGGGGGGGGCTCGGTTACGAGCAGTACTTC. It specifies CASSQNRGGLGYEQYF.

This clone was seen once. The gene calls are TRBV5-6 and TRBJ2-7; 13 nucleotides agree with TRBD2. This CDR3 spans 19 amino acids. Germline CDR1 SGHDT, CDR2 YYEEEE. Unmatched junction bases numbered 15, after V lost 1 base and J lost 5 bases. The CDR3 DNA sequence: TGTGCCAGCAGCTTGCTCCGGGGGGTCGGGACTAGCGGGAATAACGAGCAGTACTTC. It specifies CASSLLRGVGTSGNNEQYF.

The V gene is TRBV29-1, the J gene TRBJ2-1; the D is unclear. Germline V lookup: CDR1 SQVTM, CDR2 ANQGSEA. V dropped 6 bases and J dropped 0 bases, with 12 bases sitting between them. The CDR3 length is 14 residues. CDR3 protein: CSVATRGSYNEQFF. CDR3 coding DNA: TGCAGCGTAGCGACCCGCGGCTCCTACAATGAGCAGTTCTTC.

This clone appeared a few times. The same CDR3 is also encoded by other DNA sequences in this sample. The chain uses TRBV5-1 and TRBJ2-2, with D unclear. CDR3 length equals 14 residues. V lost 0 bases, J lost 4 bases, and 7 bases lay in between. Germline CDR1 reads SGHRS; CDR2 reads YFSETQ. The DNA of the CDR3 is TGCGCCAGCAGCTTGGCCGTCTCCACCGGGGAGCTGTTTTTT. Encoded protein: CASSLAVSTGELFF.

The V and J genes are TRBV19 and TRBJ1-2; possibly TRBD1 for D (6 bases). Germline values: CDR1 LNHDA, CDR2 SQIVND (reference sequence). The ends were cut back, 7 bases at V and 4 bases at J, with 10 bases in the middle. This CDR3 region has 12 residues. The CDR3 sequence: CASTQDSYGYTF. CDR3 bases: TGTGCCAGTACCCAGGACAGCTATGGCTACACCTTC.

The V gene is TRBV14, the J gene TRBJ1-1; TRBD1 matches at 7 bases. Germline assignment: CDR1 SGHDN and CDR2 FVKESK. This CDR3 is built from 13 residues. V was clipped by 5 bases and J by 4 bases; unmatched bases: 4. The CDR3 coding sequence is TGTGCCAGCAGCAAGGGGGCTGGCACTGAAGCTTTCTTT. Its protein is CASSKGAGTEAFF.

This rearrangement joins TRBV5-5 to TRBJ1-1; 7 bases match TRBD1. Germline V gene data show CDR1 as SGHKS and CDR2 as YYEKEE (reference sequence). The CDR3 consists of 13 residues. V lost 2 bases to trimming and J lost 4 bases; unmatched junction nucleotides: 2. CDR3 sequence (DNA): TGTGCCAGCAGCTTAAGGACAGGCACTGAAGCTTTCTTT. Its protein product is CASSLRTGTEAFF.

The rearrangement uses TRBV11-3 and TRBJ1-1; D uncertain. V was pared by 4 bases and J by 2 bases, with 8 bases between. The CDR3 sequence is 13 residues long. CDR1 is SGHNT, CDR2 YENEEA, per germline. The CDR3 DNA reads TGTGCCAGCAGCTCCGGAGGAAACACTGAAGCTTTCTTT. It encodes CASSSGGNTEAFF.

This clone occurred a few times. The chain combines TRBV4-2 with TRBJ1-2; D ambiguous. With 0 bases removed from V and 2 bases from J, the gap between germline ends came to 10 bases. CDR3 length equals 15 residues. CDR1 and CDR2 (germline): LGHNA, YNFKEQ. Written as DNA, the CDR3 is TGTGCCAGCAGCCAAGATGAGGGCCGGAACTATGGCTACACCTTC. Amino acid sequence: CASSQDEGRNYGYTF.

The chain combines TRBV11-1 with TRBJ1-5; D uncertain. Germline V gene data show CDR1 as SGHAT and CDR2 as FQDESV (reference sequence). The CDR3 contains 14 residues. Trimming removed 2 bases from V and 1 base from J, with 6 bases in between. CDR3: CASSLSGSNQPQHF. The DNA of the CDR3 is TGTGCCAGCAGCTTAAGCGGAAGCAATCAGCCCCAGCATTTT.

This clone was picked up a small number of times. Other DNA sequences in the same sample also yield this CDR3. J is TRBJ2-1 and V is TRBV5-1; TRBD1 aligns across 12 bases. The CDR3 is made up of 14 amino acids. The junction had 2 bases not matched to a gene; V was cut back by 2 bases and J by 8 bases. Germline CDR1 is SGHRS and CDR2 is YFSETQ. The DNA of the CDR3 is TGCGCCAGCAGCTTAGGGACAGGGGGCGATGAGCAGTTCTTC. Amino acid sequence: CASSLGTGGDEQFF.

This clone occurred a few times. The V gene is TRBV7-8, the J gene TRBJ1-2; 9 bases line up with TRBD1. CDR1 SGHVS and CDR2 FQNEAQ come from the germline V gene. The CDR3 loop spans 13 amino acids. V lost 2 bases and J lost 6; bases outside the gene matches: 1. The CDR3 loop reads CASSLRTGDGYTF. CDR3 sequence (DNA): TGTGCCAGCAGCTTAAGGACAGGGGATGGCTACACCTTC.

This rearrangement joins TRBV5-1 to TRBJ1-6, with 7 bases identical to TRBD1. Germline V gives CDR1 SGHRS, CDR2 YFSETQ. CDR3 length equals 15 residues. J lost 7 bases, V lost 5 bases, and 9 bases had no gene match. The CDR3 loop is CASRLQGIGNSPLHF. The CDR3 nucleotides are TGCGCCAGCAGGTTACAGGGGATTGGGAATTCACCCCTCCACTTT.

The CDR3: CASYFEADGYTF. CDR3 DNA: TGTGCCAGCTATTTCGAGGCGGATGGCTACACCTTC. This sequence joins TRBV7-9 and TRBJ1-2; D is unclear. V shed 8 bases and J shed 6 bases, with 13 bases lying between them. CDR3 length: 12 residues. Germline CDR1 SEHNR, CDR2 FQNEAQ (reference sequence).

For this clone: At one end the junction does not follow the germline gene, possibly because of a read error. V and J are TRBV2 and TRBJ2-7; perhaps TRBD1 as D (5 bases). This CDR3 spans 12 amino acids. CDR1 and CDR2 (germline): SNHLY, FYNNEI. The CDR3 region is CASSEIGPRREF. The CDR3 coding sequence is TGTGCCAGCAGTGAAATCGGTCCGCGCAGGGAATTC. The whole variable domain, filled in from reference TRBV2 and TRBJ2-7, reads EPEVTQTPSHQVTQMGQEVILRCVPISNHLYFYWYRQILGQKVEFLVSFYNNEISEKSEIFDDQFSVERPDGSNFTLKIRSTKLEDSAMYFCASSEIGPRREFGPGTRLTVT.

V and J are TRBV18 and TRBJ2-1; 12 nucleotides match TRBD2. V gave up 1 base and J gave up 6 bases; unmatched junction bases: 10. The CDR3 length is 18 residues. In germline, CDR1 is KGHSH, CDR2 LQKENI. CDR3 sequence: CASSPLSSGRAPGNEQFF. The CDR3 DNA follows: TGTGCCAGCTCACCACTCTCTAGCGGGAGGGCTCCGGGCAATGAGCAGTTCTTC.

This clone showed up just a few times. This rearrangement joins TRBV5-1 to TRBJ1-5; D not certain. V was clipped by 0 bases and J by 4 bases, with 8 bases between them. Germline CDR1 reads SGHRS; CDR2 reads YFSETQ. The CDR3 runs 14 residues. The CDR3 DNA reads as TGCGCCAGCAGCTTGGGTAGTCTAAATCAGCCCCAGCATTTT. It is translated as CASSLGSLNQPQHF.

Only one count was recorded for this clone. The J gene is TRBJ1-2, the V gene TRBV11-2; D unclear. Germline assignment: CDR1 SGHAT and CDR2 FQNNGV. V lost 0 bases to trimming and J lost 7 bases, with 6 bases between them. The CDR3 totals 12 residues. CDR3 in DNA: TGTGCCAGCAGCTTAGATTTCGGTGGCTACACCTTC. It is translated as CASSLDFGGYTF.

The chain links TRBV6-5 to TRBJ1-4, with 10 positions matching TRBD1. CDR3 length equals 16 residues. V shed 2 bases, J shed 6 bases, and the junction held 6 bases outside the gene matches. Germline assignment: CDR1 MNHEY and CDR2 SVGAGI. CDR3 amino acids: CASSYGGGTGDEKLFF. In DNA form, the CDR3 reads TGTGCCAGCAGTTACGGGGGTGGGACAGGGGATGAAAAACTGTTTTTT.